Listed here are 10 T cell receptor beta chains from one sample, sequenced in a study of identical twins. TCRdb recomputed calls from the 5' RACE reads with MiXCR, one row per CDR3 protein. Found here are roughly 1.6 million distinct CDR3 sequences, roughly 35% of them singletons; the top ten hold around 0.3%. The sequencing sample was made of cord blood. These TCRs come from a newborn girl in good health.

This clonotype was counted between two and nine times. This rearrangement joins TRBV5-1 to TRBJ2-7, with D perhaps matching TRBD1 (6 bases). Trimming shortened V by 4 bases and J by 3 bases, and 20 bases separated the two germline ends. The CDR3 is 16 amino acids. From germline, CDR1 is SGHRS and CDR2 YFSETQ. The CDR3 DNA reads as TGCGCCAGCAGCGGAGAGACAGGTCGTCCTGTCTACGAGCAGTACTTC. Translating it yields CASSGETGRPVYEQYF.

This clonotype has more than one count but fewer than ten. The V call is TRBV7-2, the J call TRBJ2-5; D is unresolved. This CDR3 region has 14 residues. The V gene lost 1 base and the J gene lost 5 bases, with 11 bases spanning the gap. CDR1 and CDR2 from the germline V gene are SGHTA and FQGNSA. CDR3 nucleotide sequence: TGTGCCAGCAGCTTAGATGGCCAGACGGAGACCCAGTACTTC. Translated: CASSLDGQTETQYF. Based on the CDR3 plus reference TRBV7-2 and TRBJ2-5, the full variable domain is GAGVSQSPSNKVTEKGKDVELRCDPISGHTALYWYRQSLGQGLEFLIYFQGNSAPDKSGLPSDRFSAERTGGSVSTLTIQRTQQEDSAVYLCASSLDGQTETQYFGPGTRLLVL.

The chain recombines TRBV20-1 with TRBJ1-4; tentatively, D is TRBD1 (6 bases). In germline, CDR1 is DFQATT, CDR2 SNEGSKA (reference sequence). V was pared by 7 bases and J by 5 bases, with 14 bases between. This CDR3 is 13 amino acids long. The CDR3 region is CSGGPGGNEKLFF. The CDR3 DNA reads as TGCAGTGGGGGGCCCGGGGGAAATGAAAAACTGTTTTTT.

For this clonotype: No conserved phenylalanine or tryptophan ends this CDR3, so it is likely a read error. This sequence joins TRBV10-3 and TRBJ1-6; the match to TRBD1 covers 9 bases. V shed 3 bases, J shed 9 bases, and the junction held 15 bases outside the gene matches. In germline, CDR1 is ENHRY, CDR2 SYGVKD. This CDR3 has 18 amino acids. CDR3 nucleotide sequence: TGTGCCATCAGTGAATCCTTCGGGACAGGGCCTATAATTTCACCCCTCCACGTT. Residues: CAISESFGTGPIISPLHV.

The J gene is TRBJ2-5, the V gene TRBV11-2, with 9 bases lining up with TRBD2. The CDR3 is made up of 16 amino acids. The junction had 5 bases not matched to a gene; V was cut back by 1 base and J by 2 bases. Germline lookup yields CDR1 SGHAT and CDR2 FQNNGV. Here the CDR3 reads CASSLVRLAGQETQYF. CDR3 DNA sequence: TGTGCCAGCAGCTTAGTCCGGCTAGCGGGGCAAGAGACCCAGTACTTC.

This clonotype occurred a few times. This chain uses TRBV20-1 with TRBJ1-4; perhaps TRBD1 as D (5 bases). Germline V gene lookup returns CDR1 DFQATT and CDR2 SNEGSKA (reference sequence). The CDR3 covers 14 residues. The V end was cut by 6 bases, the J end by 0 bases, with 11 bases between. DNA for the CDR3: TGCAGTGCCCACTTGGGGGCAACTAATGAAAAACTGTTTTTT. This codes for CSAHLGATNEKLFF.

The chain employs TRBV2 and TRBJ1-5; 7 nucleotides line up with TRBD1. The germline V gene encodes CDR1 SNHLY and CDR2 FYNNEI. CDR3 length equals 17 residues. V gave up 5 bases and J gave up 1 base; unmatched junction bases: 11. The CDR3 nucleotides are TGTGCCAGCAGTAAGGAGACAGGGCTGTTAAGCAATCAGCCCCAGCATTTT. Its protein is CASSKETGLLSNQPQHF.

This clonotype occurred a few times. This chain connects TRBV12-3 or TRBV12-4 to TRBJ2-1; either TRBD1 or TRBD2 may supply D (6 bases each). Trimming cost V 3 bases and J 9 bases, with 12 bases left between them. This CDR3 spans 13 amino acids. The DNA of the CDR3 is TGTGCCAGCAGTTTCTCGGGGGCCGGTGAGCAGTTCTTC. This gives the protein CASSFSGAGEQFF.

In this sample, this clonotype turned up a few times. J is TRBJ2-7 and V is TRBV2, with D unresolved. Germline loops: CDR1 SNHLY, CDR2 FYNNEI. The CDR3 is 15 amino acids. V was cut by 8 bases and J by 3 bases, with 20 bases left in between. The chain's CDR3 is CASQVEYRIRYEQYF. The CDR3 DNA sequence: TGTGCCAGCCAAGTCGAATATCGAATCCGCTACGAGCAGTACTTC.

This chain links TRBV4-1 with TRBJ2-4; the match to TRBD2 covers 8 bases. CDR3 length: 15 amino acids. The V and J ends lost 4 bases and 2 bases, in that order; junction bases with no gene match: 4. The germline V gene encodes CDR1 MGHRA and CDR2 YSYEKL. The CDR3 nucleotides are TGCGCCAGCAGCCCTCAGCGGGAGACCAAAAACATTCAGTACTTC. This translates into CASSPQRETKNIQYF.